These T cell receptor beta chains were read from a single sample in a study of T cell responses to AZD1222 COVID-19 vaccine. Produced via immunoSEQ multiplex PCR; TCRdb's table is partial and in-frame only. Of approximately 140,000 clones in the sample, around 94% were seen once. This specimen was peripheral blood, taken on day 0 of AZD1222 vaccination. These receptors all stem from an adult in good health. CDR3s include the opening cysteine and the closing phenylalanine or tryptophan.

>15|TRBV3-1/TRBV3-2
CASSRSVNSYNEQFF
>9|TRBV19
CASRDEQFF
>15|TRBV6-5
CASSSNLGGTGELFF
>13|TRBV18
CASSPTIQETQYF
>15|TRBV5-1
CASSLTLGAGNEQFF
>15|TRBV6-4
CASSDSGWNTDTQYF
>15|TRBV15
CATSSDRAIRETQYF
>17|TRBV7-2
CASSLGSGGGPGETQYF
>13|TRBV28
CASSPLGPYGYTF
>14|TRBV2
CASSGLLSNQPQHF
>14|TRBV5-1
CASSGQGSNTEAFF
>15|TRBV18
CASSPWGSQGEKLFF
>16|TRBV6-2/TRBV6-3
CASSYYSRGRSYGYTF
>14|TRBV6-2/TRBV6-3
CASSYPAMNTEAFF
>16|TRBV11-2
CASSLEVLTSYNEQFF
>13|TRBV19
CASSPRGTDTQYF
>13|TRBV2
CAIGGQLNEKLFF
>12|TRBV12-3/TRBV12-4
CASNSGNTEAFF
>15|TRBV7-8
CASSWSPYSNQPQHF
>12|TRBV12-3/TRBV12-4
CASSWVGGEAFF
>13|TRBV12-5
CASGPRSGDGYTF
>14|TRBV14
CASSPYGTDYGYTF
>11|TRBV7-6
CASSLRDTQYF
>14|TRBV2
CASSEELQGPVYTF
>11|TRBV5-1
CASGGLGEQFF
>12|TRBV29-1
CSVVSRTYGYTF
>13|TRBV3-1/TRBV3-2
CASSQEGNTEAFF
>14|TRBV4-1
CASSQGRRNTEAFF
>16|TRBV29-1
CSVDSPSDPSTDTQYF
>14|TRBV30
CAWSGGGGGQPQHF
>13|TRBV7-2
CASSLSLANEQFF
>15|TRBV6-5
CASSYSRTGNYGYTF
>14|TRBV7-2
CASSSYRGITEAFF
>13|TRBV6-2/TRBV6-3
CASSFVGGTEAFF
>14|TRBV15
CATSRGSREDEQFF
>14|TRBV7-3
CASSLRGGSTEAFF
>15|TRBV19
CASSIMRLGANVLTF
>14|TRBV9
CASSVEAGRETQYF
>15|TRBV7-9
CASSRTSVLTDTQYF
>12|TRBV5-4
CASSLISNEQFF
>15|TRBV7-2
CASSPSGQGNSPLHF
>18|TRBV6-1
CASSEGQFITRTNEKLFF